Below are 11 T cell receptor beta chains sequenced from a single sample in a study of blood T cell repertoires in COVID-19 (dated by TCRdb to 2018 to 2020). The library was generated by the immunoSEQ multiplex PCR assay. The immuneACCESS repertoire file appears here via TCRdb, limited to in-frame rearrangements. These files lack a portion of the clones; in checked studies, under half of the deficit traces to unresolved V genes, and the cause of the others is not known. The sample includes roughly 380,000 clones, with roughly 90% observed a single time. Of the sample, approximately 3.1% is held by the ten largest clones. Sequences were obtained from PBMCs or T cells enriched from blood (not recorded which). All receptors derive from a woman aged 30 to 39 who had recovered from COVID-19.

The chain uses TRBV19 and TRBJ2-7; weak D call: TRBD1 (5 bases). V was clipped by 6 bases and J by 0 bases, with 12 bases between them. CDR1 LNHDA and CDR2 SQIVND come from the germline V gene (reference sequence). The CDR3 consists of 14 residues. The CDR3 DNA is TGTGCCAGTAGACCAACAGGAGACTCCTACGAGCAGTACTTC. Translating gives CASRPTGDSYEQYF. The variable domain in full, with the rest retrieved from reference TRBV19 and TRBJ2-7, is DGGITQSPKYLFRKEGQNVTLSCEQNLNHDAMYWYRQDPGQGLRLIYYSQIVNDFQKGDIAEGYSVSREKKESFPLTVTSAQKNPTAFYLCASRPTGDSYEQYFGPGTRLTVT.

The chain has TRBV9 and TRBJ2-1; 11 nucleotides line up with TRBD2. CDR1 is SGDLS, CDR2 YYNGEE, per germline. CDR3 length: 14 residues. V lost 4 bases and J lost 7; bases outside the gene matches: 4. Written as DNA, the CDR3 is TGTGCCAGCAGCCTAGCGGGAGGTGGGAATGAGCAGTTCTTC. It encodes CASSLAGGGNEQFF.

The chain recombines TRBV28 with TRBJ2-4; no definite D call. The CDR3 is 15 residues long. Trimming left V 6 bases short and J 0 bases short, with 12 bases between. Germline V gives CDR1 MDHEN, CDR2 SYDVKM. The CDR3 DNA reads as TGTGCCAGCAGAGAGGAGAAACTAGCCAAAAACATTCAGTACTTC. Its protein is CASREEKLAKNIQYF.

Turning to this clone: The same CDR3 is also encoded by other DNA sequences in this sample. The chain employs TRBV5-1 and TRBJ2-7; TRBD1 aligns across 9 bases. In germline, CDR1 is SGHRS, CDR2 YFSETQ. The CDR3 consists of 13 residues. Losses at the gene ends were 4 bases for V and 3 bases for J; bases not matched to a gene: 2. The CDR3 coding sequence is TGCGCCAGCAGCCGGGACAGGGACTACGAGCAGTACTTC. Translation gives CASSRDRDYEQYF. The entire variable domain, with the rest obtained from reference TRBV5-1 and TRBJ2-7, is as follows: KAGVTQTPRYLIKTRGQQVTLSCSPISGHRSVSWYQQTPGQGLQFLFEYFSETQRNKGNFPGRFSGRQFSNSRSEMNVSTLELGDSALYLCASSRDRDYEQYFGPGTRLTVT.

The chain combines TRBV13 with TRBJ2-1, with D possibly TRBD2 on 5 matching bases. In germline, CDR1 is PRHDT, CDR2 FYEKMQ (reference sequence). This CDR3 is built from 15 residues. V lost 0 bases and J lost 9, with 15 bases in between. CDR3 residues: CASSLGFTSFSEQFF. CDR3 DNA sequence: TGTGCCAGCAGCTTAGGTTTCACTAGTTTCAGTGAGCAGTTCTTC.

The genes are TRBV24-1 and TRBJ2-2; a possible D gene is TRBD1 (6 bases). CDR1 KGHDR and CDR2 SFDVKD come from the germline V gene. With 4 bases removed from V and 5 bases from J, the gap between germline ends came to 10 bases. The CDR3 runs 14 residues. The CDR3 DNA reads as TGTGCCACCAGTGAGTCAGGGGCGACCGGGGAGCTGTTTTTT. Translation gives CATSESGATGELFF.

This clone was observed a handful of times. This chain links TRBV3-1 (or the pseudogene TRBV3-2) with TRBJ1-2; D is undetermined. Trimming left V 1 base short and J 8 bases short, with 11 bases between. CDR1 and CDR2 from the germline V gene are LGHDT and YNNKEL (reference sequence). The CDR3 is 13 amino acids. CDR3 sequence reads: CASSQGVLTGYTF. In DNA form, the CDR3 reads TGTGCCAGCAGCCAAGGAGTCCTTACCGGCTACACCTTC.

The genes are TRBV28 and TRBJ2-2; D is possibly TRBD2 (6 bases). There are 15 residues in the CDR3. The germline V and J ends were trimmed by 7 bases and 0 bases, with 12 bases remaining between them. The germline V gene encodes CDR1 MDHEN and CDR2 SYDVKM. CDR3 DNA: TGTGCCAGCACCTCAGCGGGCGCGAACACCGGGGAGCTGTTTTTT. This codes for CASTSAGANTGELFF. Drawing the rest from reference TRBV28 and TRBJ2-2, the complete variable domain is DVKVTQSSRYLVKRTGEKVFLECVQDMDHENMFWYRQDPGLGLRLIYFSYDVKMKEKGDIPEGYSVSREKKERFSLILESASTNQTSMYLCASTSAGANTGELFFGEGSRLTVL.

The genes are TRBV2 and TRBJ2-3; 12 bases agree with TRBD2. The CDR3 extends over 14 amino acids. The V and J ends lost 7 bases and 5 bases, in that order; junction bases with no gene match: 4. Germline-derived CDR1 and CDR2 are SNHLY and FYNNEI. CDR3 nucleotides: TGTGCCAGCAACGGACTAGCGGGACGAGATACGCAGTATTTT. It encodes CASNGLAGRDTQYF.

Here the CDR3 reads CASGSGRNEQFF. The CDR3 DNA reads TGTGCCAGCGGGAGCGGGAGGAATGAGCAGTTCTTC. This rearrangement joins TRBV3-1 (or the pseudogene TRBV3-2) to TRBJ2-1; the match to TRBD2 covers 9 bases. Germline V CDR1 and CDR2: LGHDT, YNNKEL (reference sequence). V shed 8 bases, J shed 7 bases, and the junction held 3 bases outside the gene matches. There are 12 residues in the CDR3.

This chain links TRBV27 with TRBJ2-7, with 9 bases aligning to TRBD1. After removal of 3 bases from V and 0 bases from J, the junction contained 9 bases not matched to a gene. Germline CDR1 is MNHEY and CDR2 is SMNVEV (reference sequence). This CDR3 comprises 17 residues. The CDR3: CASSFLGTGTVSYEQYF. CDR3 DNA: TGTGCCAGCAGTTTTTTAGGGACAGGGACCGTCTCCTACGAGCAGTACTTC.